These T cell receptor beta chains were read from a single sample in a study of CD8+CD57+ T cells in acquired aplastic anemia. MiXCR, run by TCRdb on the reads, gives a single entry per CDR3 protein. The data show about 220,000 distinct CDR3 sequences, approximately 35% seen once. Specimen: sorted CD4+, CD8+, or CD8+CD57+ T cells (not recorded which) from PBMCs. Receptors were obtained from a human donor in good health, serving as a control. Each CDR3 is given with its conserved first and last residue. The D gene is left open where the match is weak. The size entry is marked missing in some rows and otherwise reads once, few, many or a size class.

CDR3 protein: CATSRKAGTSGNNEQFF
CDR3 DNA: TGTGCCACCAGCAGAAAAGCCGGGACTAGCGGGAACAATGAGCAGTTCTTC
clone size: many
V gene: TRBV15
D gene: TRBD2
J gene: TRBJ2-1

CDR3 protein: CASSYSPGIGYTF
CDR3 DNA: TGTGCCAGCAGTTACTCTCCGGGAATTGGCTACACCTTC
clone size: NA
V gene: TRBV6-6
D gene: NA
J gene: TRBJ1-2

CDR3 protein: CSASGRKNTEAFF
CDR3 DNA: TGCAGTGCTAGTGGTCGGAAGAACACTGAAGCTTTCTTT
clone size: many
V gene: TRBV20-1
D gene: NA
J gene: TRBJ1-1

CDR3 protein: CASSVLGGSETQYF
CDR3 DNA: TGTGCCAGCAGCGTACTAGGAGGAAGTGAGACCCAGTACTTC
clone size: many
V gene: TRBV9
D gene: NA
J gene: TRBJ2-5

CDR3 protein: CASSPGTLNSPLHF
CDR3 DNA: TGTGCCAGCAGCCCCGGGACACTTAATTCACCCCTCCACTTT
clone size: NA
V gene: TRBV7-8
D gene: NA
J gene: TRBJ1-6

CDR3 protein: CAAAISANTEAFF
CDR3 DNA: TGTGCCGCAGCGATATCTGCAAACACTGAAGCTTTCTTT
clone size: NA
V gene: TRBV6-5
D gene: NA
J gene: TRBJ1-1

CDR3 protein: CASSKFGALYGYTF
CDR3 DNA: TGTGCCAGCAGTAAATTCGGGGCCCTCTATGGCTACACCTTC
clone size: many
V gene: TRBV12-3/TRBV12-4
D gene: NA
J gene: TRBJ1-2

CDR3 protein: CASRRPNTYEQYF
CDR3 DNA: TGTGCCAGCCGGCGGCCCAACACCTACGAGCAGTACTTC
clone size: many
V gene: TRBV2
D gene: NA
J gene: TRBJ2-7

CDR3 protein: CASSKSNTEAFF
CDR3 DNA: TGTGCCAGCAGCAAAAGTAACACTGAAGCTTTCTTT
clone size: many
V gene: TRBV7-9
D gene: NA
J gene: TRBJ1-1

CDR3 protein: CASSELVQETQYF
CDR3 DNA: TGTGCCAGCAGTGAACTAGTCCAAGAGACCCAGTACTTC
clone size: many
V gene: TRBV2
D gene: NA
J gene: TRBJ2-5

CDR3 protein: CSASPDRAQETQYF
CDR3 DNA: TGCAGTGCTAGCCCGGACAGGGCCCAAGAGACCCAGTACTTC
clone size: NA
V gene: TRBV20-1
D gene: TRBD1
J gene: TRBJ2-5

CDR3 protein: CASSEPPPAWGKKKQETQYF
CDR3 DNA: TGCGCCAGCAGTGAGCCCCCACCGGCCTGGGGCAAAAAGAAACAAGAGACCCAGTACTTC
clone size: few
V gene: TRBV10-1
D gene: NA
J gene: TRBJ2-5

CDR3 protein: CASSWTGTEAFF
CDR3 DNA: TGTGCCAGCAGCTGGACCGGGACTGAAGCTTTCTTT
clone size: few
V gene: TRBV7-9
D gene: NA
J gene: TRBJ1-1

CDR3 protein: CSASPLGRAAYEQYF
CDR3 DNA: TGCAGTGCTAGCCCCCTTGGGAGGGCGGCGTACGAGCAGTACTTC
clone size: many
V gene: TRBV20-1
D gene: TRBD2
J gene: TRBJ2-7

CDR3 protein: CASRAGTGSYGYTF
CDR3 DNA: TGTGCCAGCAGAGCCGGGACAGGGTCCTATGGCTACACCTTC
clone size: NA
V gene: TRBV6-1
D gene: TRBD1
J gene: TRBJ1-2

CDR3 protein: CAWSSEVGQPQHF
CDR3 DNA: TGTGCCTGGAGCTCAGAAGTGGGTCAGCCCCAGCATTTT
clone size: few
V gene: TRBV30
D gene: NA
J gene: TRBJ1-5

CDR3 protein: CATSRGLGLGDEQYF
CDR3 DNA: TGTGCCACCAGCAGAGGTTTGGGACTAGGTGACGAGCAGTACTTC
clone size: NA
V gene: TRBV15
D gene: TRBD2
J gene: TRBJ2-7

CDR3 protein: CASGRSPSQGYEQYF
CDR3 DNA: TGTGCTAGTGGCCGTTCCCCTTCGCAAGGCTACGAGCAGTACTTC
clone size: many
V gene: TRBV12-5
D gene: NA
J gene: TRBJ2-7

CDR3 protein: CAWRQSGANVLTF
CDR3 DNA: TGTGCCTGGAGACAGTCTGGGGCCAACGTCCTGACTTTC
clone size: NA
V gene: TRBV30
D gene: NA
J gene: TRBJ2-6

CDR3 protein: CASSLDNQGNGYTF
CDR3 DNA: TGCGCCAGCAGCTTGGATAACCAGGGGAATGGCTACACCTTC
clone size: many
V gene: TRBV5-1
D gene: NA
J gene: TRBJ1-2

CDR3 protein: CASSQVGSWQETQYF
CDR3 DNA: TGCGCCAGCAGCCAAGTCGGGAGTTGGCAAGAGACCCAGTACTTC
clone size: NA
V gene: TRBV4-1
D gene: NA
J gene: TRBJ2-5

CDR3 protein: CSVRKTGDTEAFF
CDR3 DNA: TGCAGCGTTCGTAAGACGGGGGACACTGAAGCTTTCTTT
clone size: NA
V gene: TRBV29-1
D gene: NA
J gene: TRBJ1-1

CDR3 protein: CASRAGGGDTEAFF
CDR3 DNA: TGTGCCAGCAGGGCAGGGGGCGGGGACACTGAAGCTTTCTTT
clone size: NA
V gene: TRBV12-3/TRBV12-4
D gene: TRBD1
J gene: TRBJ1-1

CDR3 protein: CASNQLGSAYGERFF
CDR3 DNA: TGTGCCAGCAACCAACTAGGTAGTGCCTACGGTGAGCGGTTCTTC
clone size: NA
V gene: TRBV7-2
D gene: NA
J gene: TRBJ2-1

CDR3 protein: CASSLGAGKSSYEQYF
CDR3 DNA: TGCGCCAGCAGCTTGGGGGCAGGGAAGTCCTCCTACGAGCAGTACTTC
clone size: few
V gene: TRBV5-1
D gene: NA
J gene: TRBJ2-7

CDR3 protein: CASSSVTGLNTEAFF
CDR3 DNA: TGTGCCAGCAGCTCGGTCACAGGGCTGAACACTGAAGCTTTCTTT
clone size: NA
V gene: TRBV11-2
D gene: NA
J gene: TRBJ1-1

CDR3 protein: CASSLGPSSGANVLTF
CDR3 DNA: TGTGCCAGCAGCTTGGGCCCGAGCTCTGGGGCCAACGTCCTGACTTTC
clone size: many
V gene: TRBV5-5
D gene: NA
J gene: TRBJ2-6

CDR3 protein: CASSLDDWLGSKDYTDTQYF
CDR3 DNA: TGTGCCAGCAGCTTAGATGACTGGTTGGGGAGTAAGGACTACACAGATACGCAGTATTTT
clone size: NA
V gene: TRBV7-6
D gene: NA
J gene: TRBJ2-3

CDR3 protein: CASSDLYGYTF
CDR3 DNA: TGCGCCAGCAGTGACCTATATGGCTACACCTTC
clone size: many
V gene: TRBV9
D gene: NA
J gene: TRBJ1-2

CDR3 protein: CASSESNFETQYF
CDR3 DNA: TGCGCCAGCAGTGAGTCGAACTTTGAGACCCAGTACTTC
clone size: many
V gene: TRBV10-1
D gene: NA
J gene: TRBJ2-5

CDR3 protein: CASSPLAREAFF
CDR3 DNA: TGTGCCAGCAGTCCCTTGGCCCGTGAAGCTTTCTTT
clone size: few
V gene: TRBV27
D gene: NA
J gene: TRBJ1-1

CDR3 protein: CASSSQAAAYEQYF
CDR3 DNA: TGTGCCAGCAGTTCCCAAGCGGCGGCCTACGAGCAGTACTTC
clone size: NA
V gene: TRBV6-5
D gene: NA
J gene: TRBJ2-7

CDR3 protein: CASSEQVAYGYTF
CDR3 DNA: TGTGCCAGCAGTGAGCAGGTCGCCTATGGCTACACCTTC
clone size: once
V gene: TRBV2
D gene: NA
J gene: TRBJ1-2

CDR3 protein: CASRGLAGAVETQYF
CDR3 DNA: TGTGCCAGCAGGGGGCTAGCGGGGGCAGTGGAGACCCAGTACTTC
clone size: many
V gene: TRBV7-2
D gene: TRBD2
J gene: TRBJ2-5

CDR3 protein: CSASHPGGGSNGYTF
CDR3 DNA: TGCAGTGCTAGCCACCCCGGAGGGGGGAGTAATGGCTACACCTTC
clone size: many
V gene: TRBV20-1
D gene: NA
J gene: TRBJ1-2

CDR3 protein: CASSLGGFNEKLFF
CDR3 DNA: TGTGCCAGCAGCTTAGGAGGCTTTAATGAAAAACTGTTTTTT
clone size: NA
V gene: TRBV7-2
D gene: NA
J gene: TRBJ1-4

CDR3 protein: CAWKSGGSNQPQHF
CDR3 DNA: TGTGCCTGGAAAAGTGGGGGTAGCAATCAGCCCCAGCATTTT
clone size: NA
V gene: TRBV30
D gene: NA
J gene: TRBJ1-5

CDR3 protein: CASSMDSNYGYTF
CDR3 DNA: TGTGCCAGCTCAATGGACAGCAACTATGGCTACACCTTC
clone size: NA
V gene: TRBV18
D gene: NA
J gene: TRBJ1-2

CDR3 protein: CAISDLHADGNTGELFF
CDR3 DNA: TGTGCCATCAGTGATCTACATGCCGACGGGAACACCGGGGAGCTGTTTTTT
clone size: NA
V gene: TRBV10-3
D gene: NA
J gene: TRBJ2-2